This is a list of T cell receptor beta chains from one sample in a study of identical twins. TCRdb used MiXCR to reprocess the 5' RACE reads, holding one entry per CDR3 protein. The sample contains fewer than 650,000 distinct CDR3 sequences, just under 10% of which appear only once. These records were also assigned to another study, of yellow fever vaccine responses in identical twins.

The sequenced material came from PBMCs. These receptors were taken from a woman between 18 and 30 years old in good health. Each CDR3 is given with its conserved first and last residue. D genes are given only for firm matches. For some rows the clone size is stated as once, few or many, or as a class when expanded; others skip it.

D: .; J: TRBJ2-3; size: many; V: TRBV29-1; CDR3: CSVVHREGTDTQYF; DNA: TGCAGCGTTGTTCACAGGGAAGGCACAGATACGCAGTATTTT
D: TRBD2; J: TRBJ2-3; size: many; V: TRBV29-1; CDR3: CSAQRGSEDTQYF; DNA: TGCAGCGCCCAGCGGGGGAGTGAAGATACGCAGTATTTT
D: .; J: TRBJ2-7; size: many; V: TRBV29-1; CDR3: CSVETGPASYEQYF; DNA: TGCAGCGTTGAGACCGGACCAGCTTCCTACGAGCAGTACTTC
D: .; J: TRBJ2-2; size: .; V: TRBV20-1; CDR3: CSAHKAGELFF; DNA: TGCAGTGCCCACAAGGCCGGGGAGCTGTTTTTT
D: .; J: TRBJ2-1; size: many; V: TRBV7-6; CDR3: CASSPISGTHNEQFF; DNA: TGTGCCAGCAGCCCGATATCCGGGACTCACAATGAGCAGTTCTTC
D: .; J: TRBJ1-2; size: .; V: TRBV11-2; CDR3: CASSQERGYGYTF; DNA: TGTGCCAGCAGCCAAGAGCGGGGCTATGGCTACACCTTC
D: .; J: TRBJ1-6; size: few; V: TRBV7-3; CDR3: CASSRAVSSPLHF; DNA: TGTGCCAGCAGCCGAGCAGTGTCTTCACCCCTCCACTTT
D: .; J: TRBJ2-5; size: .; V: TRBV10-3; CDR3: CAISDMIKGETQYF; DNA: TGTGCCATCAGTGATATGATCAAGGGGGAGACCCAGTACTTC
D: .; J: TRBJ2-7; size: few; V: TRBV7-9; CDR3: CSSTKTGIDEQYF; DNA: TGTTCCAGCACCAAAACAGGGATCGACGAGCAGTACTTC
D: TRBD2; J: TRBJ2-1; size: .; V: TRBV5-1; CDR3: CASSLVSGGAYNEQFF; DNA: TGCGCCAGCAGCTTGGTGAGCGGGGGGGCCTACAATGAGCAGTTCTTC
D: .; J: TRBJ2-7; size: many; V: TRBV15; CDR3: CATSREAGRYEQYF; DNA: TGTGCCACCAGCAGAGAGGCAGGGCGGTACGAGCAGTACTTC
D: .; J: TRBJ2-2; size: .; V: TRBV7-9; CDR3: CASSFPRGGAGELFF; DNA: TGTGCCAGCAGCTTCCCCAGGGGAGGTGCAGGGGAGCTGTTTTTT
D: TRBD2; J: TRBJ2-1; size: .; V: TRBV24-1; CDR3: CATSAWTSGSDEQFF; DNA: TGTGCCACCAGTGCCTGGACTAGCGGGAGTGATGAGCAGTTCTTC
D: TRBD1; J: TRBJ1-5; size: many; V: TRBV12-3/TRBV12-4; CDR3: CASSLTGEGGPQHF; DNA: TGTGCCAGCAGTTTAACAGGGGAGGGTGGTCCCCAGCATTTT
D: TRBD2; J: TRBJ2-7; size: .; V: TRBV5-1; CDR3: CASSLLAGVQSEQYF; DNA: TGCGCCAGCAGCTTGCTAGCGGGAGTTCAGAGCGAGCAGTACTTC
D: .; J: TRBJ2-5; size: few; V: TRBV5-1; CDR3: CASSLDPDGTQYF; DNA: TGCGCCAGCAGCTTGGACCCAGACGGGACCCAGTACTTC
D: .; J: TRBJ2-1; size: few; V: TRBV20-1; CDR3: CSARDMVRAGWDEQFF; DNA: TGCAGTGCTAGAGATATGGTGCGCGCAGGGTGGGATGAGCAGTTCTTC
D: .; J: TRBJ2-7; size: few; V: TRBV7-6; CDR3: CASSSGVGQGGYEQYF; DNA: TGTGCCAGCAGCTCGGGGGTAGGGCAGGGTGGGTACGAGCAGTACTTC
D: TRBD1; J: TRBJ2-3; size: .; V: TRBV11-2; CDR3: CASSTLRTGGADTQYF; DNA: TGTGCCAGCAGCACTCTACGGACAGGGGGCGCAGATACGCAGTATTTT
D: .; J: TRBJ2-3; size: .; V: TRBV20-1; CDR3: CSGGRQGGVFTDTQYF; DNA: TGCAGTGGTGGGCGTCAGGGAGGCGTATTCACAGATACGCAGTATTTT
D: TRBD1; J: TRBJ2-4; size: .; V: TRBV20-1; CDR3: CSAYRQGINIQYF; DNA: TGCAGTGCCTATAGACAGGGCATAAACATTCAGTACTTC
D: TRBD1; J: TRBJ1-2; size: once; V: TRBV14; CDR3: CASSQAPGQGIESGYTF; DNA: TGTGCCAGCAGCCAAGCCCCGGGACAGGGGATTGAGTCTGGCTACACCTTC
D: .; J: TRBJ2-7; size: many; V: TRBV12-3/TRBV12-4; CDR3: CASSFASTYEQYF; DNA: TGTGCCAGCAGTTTCGCCAGCACCTACGAGCAGTACTTC
D: TRBD2; J: TRBJ2-5; size: few; V: TRBV28; CDR3: CASSPQATSGRGGQETQYF; DNA: TGTGCCAGCAGCCCCCAGGCGACTAGCGGGAGGGGGGGGCAAGAGACCCAGTACTTC
D: .; J: TRBJ2-7; size: many; V: TRBV3-1; CDR3: CASSQEGYEQYF; DNA: TGTGCCAGCAGCCAAGAGGGGTACGAGCAGTACTTC
D: .; J: TRBJ2-1; size: .; V: TRBV7-8; CDR3: CASSRPPGFEQFF; DNA: TGTGCCAGCAGTCGTCCTCCAGGGTTTGAGCAGTTCTTC
D: .; J: TRBJ2-5; size: .; V: TRBV9; CDR3: CASSPLFLMNF; DNA: TGTGCCAGCAGCCCCCTTTTTTTGATGAACTTC
D: TRBD1; J: TRBJ2-7; size: .; V: TRBV20-1; CDR3: CSAMDRDPYEQYF; DNA: TGCAGTGCTATGGACAGGGATCCCTACGAGCAGTACTTC
D: .; J: TRBJ1-1; size: .; V: TRBV18; CDR3: CASSRADSEAFF; DNA: TGTGCCAGCTCACGAGCGGACAGTGAAGCTTTCTTT
D: TRBD2; J: TRBJ2-3; size: many; V: TRBV5-1; CDR3: CASSRASGGLADTQYF; DNA: TGCGCCAGCAGTAGGGCTAGCGGGGGATTGGCAGATACGCAGTATTTT
D: TRBD1; J: TRBJ2-2; size: .; V: TRBV19; CDR3: CATTSRGRSPNTGELFF; DNA: TGTGCCACTACATCCAGGGGGCGCTCCCCGAACACCGGGGAGCTGTTTTTT
D: TRBD1; J: TRBJ2-7; size: many; V: TRBV3-1; CDR3: CASSQRRTGSYEQYF; DNA: TGTGCCAGCAGCCAACGTAGGACAGGATCCTACGAGCAGTACTTC